This T cell receptor beta chain was retrieved from a study of cytotoxic CD8 clonotypes in ibrutinib-treated CLL. About the study: Partial responses numbered about 24 and complete responses 2; after a median about 74 months, roughly 14 stayed remitted and roughly twelve progressed. Investigators collected response samples after a median around twelve months of treatment, range 6 to 36.

Produced via immunoSEQ multiplex PCR; TCRdb's table is partial and in-frame only. The sample lists roughly 200,000 clones; nearly 80% were seen once. In the case of this clone: Its antigen is undetermined.

General study points: Clonality rose at ibrutinib response, held steady in sustained remission, and fell toward baseline at progression.

CDR3 size: 18 residues. Looked up from germline, CDR1 is SGHRS and CDR2 is YFSETQ. V trimming: 3 bases; J trimming: 7 bases; junction bases outside the gene matches: 19. V gene TRBV5-1 combines with J gene TRBJ2-3; TRBD2 aligns across 8 bases. Sequenced here: PBMCs, sampled after 12 months of ibrutinib treatment. This clonotype originated in a human donor with chronic lymphocytic leukemia. CDR3 in amino acids: CASSWNRKAGEPGNTQYF. CDR3 coding DNA: TGCGCCAGCAGCTGGAATCGAAAAGCGGGAGAACCGGGGAATACGCAGTATTTT. The full variable domain, with the rest looked up from reference TRBV5-1 and TRBJ2-3, is KAGVTQTPRYLIKTRGQQVTLSCSPISGHRSVSWYQQTPGQGLQFLFEYFSETQRNKGNFPGRFSGRQFSNSRSEMNVSTLELGDSALYLCASSWNRKAGEPGNTQYFGPGTRLTVL.